These 14 T cell receptor beta chains were sequenced from one sample in a study of blood T cell repertoires in COVID-19 (TCRdb year 2020). Receptor libraries were prepared by the immunoSEQ multiplex PCR assay. TCRdb holds this immuneACCESS table with in-frame rearrangements only. Some clones are missing; in checked studies, unresolved V genes explain under half, and the rest has no known cause. The sample table records 110,000 to 150,000 clones; 65% to 85% of these occur just once. The top ten clones comprise less than 9.5% of the sample. Sequenced sample: peripheral blood. Every receptor here comes from a human donor in a cohort sampled during active COVID-19.

V is TRBV21-1 and J is TRBJ2-1; the DNA was not compared with TRBD2, the D call given in the table. TRBV21-1 counts as a pseudogene. This CDR3 region has 15 residues. In DNA, the CDR3 is TGTGCCAGCAGCCCCTCCGCCAGCGAGAAGAATGAGCAGTTCTTC. This translates into CASSPSASEKNEQFF.

The rearrangement joins TRBV7-6 to TRBJ2-1, with a possible D match to TRBD1 (6 bases). Per germline, CDR1 SGHVS and CDR2 FNYEAQ. V gave up 3 bases and J gave up 7 bases, with 16 bases separating them. The CDR3 has 15 residues. CDR3 in amino acids: CASSFIEGERNEQFF. CDR3 coding DNA: TGTGCCAGCAGCTTCATCGAGGGGGAGAGGAATGAGCAGTTCTTC.

This clone was observed many times. The chain couples TRBV9 to TRBJ1-1; TRBD1 is a possible D gene (6 bases). The V gene's germline CDR1 is SGDLS and CDR2 YYNGEE. The CDR3 loop spans 13 amino acids. The V end was cut by 4 bases, the J end by 3 bases, with 10 bases between. The CDR3 DNA reads as TGTGCCAGCAGCCCAGGGGACGACACTGAAGCTTTCTTT. It encodes CASSPGDDTEAFF. The full variable domain, completed using reference TRBV9 and TRBJ1-1, is DSGVTQTPKHLITATGQRVTLRCSPRSGDLSVYWYQQSLDQGLQFLIQYYNGEERAKGNILERFSAQQFPDLHSELNLSSLELGDSALYFCASSPGDDTEAFFGQGTRLTVV.

The chain uses TRBV2 and TRBJ1-5; D gene unclear. The germline V gene has CDR1 SNHLY and CDR2 FYNNEI. The CDR3 contains 17 residues. With 2 bases removed from V and 0 bases from J, the gap between germline ends came to 14 bases. The CDR3 region is CASSERSKAASNQPQHF. CDR3 sequence (DNA): TGTGCCAGCAGTGAAAGGAGTAAGGCAGCTAGCAATCAGCCCCAGCATTTT.

J is TRBJ2-1 and V is TRBV2; 8 positions agree with TRBD1. J gave up 8 bases and V 1 base, and 4 bases lay outside the gene matches. This CDR3 spans 14 amino acids. Germline V gene lookup returns CDR1 SNHLY and CDR2 FYNNEI. CDR3 bases: TGTGCCAGCAGTGAAGGACAGGGGTACCATGAGCAGTTCTTC. Translated: CASSEGQGYHEQFF.

The chain is built from TRBV28 and TRBJ1-2; 7 positions agree with TRBD1. With V trimmed by 4 bases and J by 11 bases, 10 bases remained unmatched. There are 13 residues in the CDR3. CDR1 and CDR2 from the germline V gene are MDHEN and SYDVKM. The CDR3 bases are TGTGCCAGCAGTTCTCCGGGACAGAGACCTTACACCTTC. It translates to CASSSPGQRPYTF.

The chain carries TRBV9 and TRBJ1-2; D is possibly TRBD1 (6 bases). Per germline, CDR1 SGDLS and CDR2 YYNGEE. The ends were cut back, 3 bases at V and 0 bases at J, with 12 bases in the middle. The CDR3 runs to 15 residues. The CDR3 DNA follows: TGTGCCAGCAGCGGTCCGGACAGAGCTAACTATGGCTACACCTTC. Translation gives CASSGPDRANYGYTF.

CDR3 nucleotides: TGTGCCAGCAGTAACCGGGACAGGTTGAACAATGAGCAGTTCTTC. Protein: CASSNRDRLNNEQFF. The V call is TRBV25-1, the J call TRBJ2-1, with TRBD1 identical over 8 bases. After removal of 5 bases from V and 5 bases from J, the junction contained 8 bases not matched to a gene. The V gene's germline CDR1 is MGHDK and CDR2 SYGVNS. The CDR3 consists of 15 residues.

The chain joins TRBV28 to TRBJ2-1; a weak D match, TRBD1 (6 bases). CDR3 size: 11 residues. Germline CDR1 and CDR2: MDHEN and SYDVKM. Trimming cost V 8 bases and J 8 bases, with 10 bases left between them. CDR3 sequence (DNA): TGTGCCAGCGATGGGGGCGATGAGCAGTTCTTC. Protein: CASDGGDEQFF. Supplemented by reference TRBV28 and TRBJ2-1, the full variable domain reads DVKVTQSSRYLVKRTGEKVFLECVQDMDHENMFWYRQDPGLGLRLIYFSYDVKMKEKGDIPEGYSVSREKKERFSLILESASTNQTSMYLCASDGGDEQFFGPGTRLTVL.

This clone has just a few counts. The genes are TRBV6-2 or TRBV6-3 and TRBJ1-1, with TRBD1 as a possible D gene (5 bases). This CDR3 has 16 amino acids. The V gene's germline CDR1 is MNHEY and CDR2 SVGEGT. V was clipped by 5 bases and J by 11 bases, with 27 bases between them. The CDR3 region is CASSRRVAEVPGGAFF. For the CDR3, the DNA is TGTGCCAGCAGTCGGCGGGTAGCGGAGGTGCCCGGGGGGGCTTTCTTT.

The CDR3 DNA reads TGTGCCAGCAGCAAATTACAGGGGCCCAGCTCCTACGAGCAGTACTTC. As protein: CASSKLQGPSSYEQYF. The genes are TRBV2 and TRBJ2-7, with 7 bases fitting TRBD1. The germline CDR1 and CDR2 sequences are SNHLY and FYNNEI. Unmatched junction bases numbered 11, after V lost 6 bases and J lost 0 bases. There are 16 residues in the CDR3.

This chain connects TRBV11-3 to TRBJ2-3; tentative D call: TRBD2 (6 bases). The CDR3 is made up of 13 amino acids. The V gene's germline CDR1 is SGHNT and CDR2 YENEEA. Trimming removed 6 bases at V and 6 bases at J, with 13 bases between. CDR3 sequence: CASSRDSPDTQYF. For the CDR3, the DNA is TGTGCCAGCAGTCGGGACTCTCCGGATACGCAGTATTTT.

This clone was detected a few times. The V call is TRBV6-2 or TRBV6-3, the J call TRBJ2-7; TRBD1 matches at 7 bases. This CDR3 region has 20 residues. CDR1 MNHEY and CDR2 SVGEGT come from the germline V gene. Germline trimming cut 5 bases from V and 2 bases from J; bases unmatched to any gene: 24. CDR3: CASSPSPDRYPIGSTYEQYF. CDR3 nucleotides: TGTGCCAGCAGTCCATCCCCGGACAGGTACCCTATCGGATCTACCTACGAGCAGTACTTC.

The V and J genes are TRBV7-9 and TRBJ1-4; D perhaps matches TRBD1 (6 bases). CDR3 length: 15 residues. The germline V and J ends were trimmed by 1 base and 5 bases, with 11 bases remaining between them. The V gene's germline CDR1 is SEHNR and CDR2 FQNEAQ (reference sequence). This CDR3 reads CASSLGGGRNEKLFF. The CDR3 coding sequence is TGTGCCAGCAGCTTAGGCGGGGGCAGAAATGAAAAACTGTTTTTT. Looking up the rest from reference TRBV7-9 and TRBJ1-4 gives the full variable domain: DTGVSQNPRHKITKRGQNVTFRCDPISEHNRLYWYRQTLGQGPEFLTYFQNEAQLEKSRLLSDRFSAERPKGSFSTLEIQRTEQGDSAMYLCASSLGGGRNEKLFFGSGTQLSVL.